This TCR beta chain was captured in a study of cytomegalovirus exposure and HLA in healthy donors. Points from the study as a whole: Researchers reported in a later analysis that common viral pathogens appeared linked to several top clusters.

CDR3 length equals 12 residues. CDR1 GTSNPN and CDR2 SVGIG come from the germline V gene (reference sequence). V was cut by 4 bases and J by 1 base, with 6 bases left in between. With regard to this clone: Antigen specificity is unknown.

Vbeta (60) and Jbeta (13) primers were used in the PCR. Using immunoSEQ multiplex PCR, the repertoire was profiled, and TCRdb retains in-frame clones only, with some absent. The sample carries around 150,000 clones, 80% to 85% recorded once. The chain carries TRBV30 and TRBJ2-3; no firm D call. This TCR came from a woman aged 18-30 years in good health and CMV-seronegative. Sample: PBMCs. CDR3 nucleotide sequence: TGTGCCTGGAATCCTGGCACAGATACGCAGTATTTT. Protein product: CAWNPGTDTQYF.